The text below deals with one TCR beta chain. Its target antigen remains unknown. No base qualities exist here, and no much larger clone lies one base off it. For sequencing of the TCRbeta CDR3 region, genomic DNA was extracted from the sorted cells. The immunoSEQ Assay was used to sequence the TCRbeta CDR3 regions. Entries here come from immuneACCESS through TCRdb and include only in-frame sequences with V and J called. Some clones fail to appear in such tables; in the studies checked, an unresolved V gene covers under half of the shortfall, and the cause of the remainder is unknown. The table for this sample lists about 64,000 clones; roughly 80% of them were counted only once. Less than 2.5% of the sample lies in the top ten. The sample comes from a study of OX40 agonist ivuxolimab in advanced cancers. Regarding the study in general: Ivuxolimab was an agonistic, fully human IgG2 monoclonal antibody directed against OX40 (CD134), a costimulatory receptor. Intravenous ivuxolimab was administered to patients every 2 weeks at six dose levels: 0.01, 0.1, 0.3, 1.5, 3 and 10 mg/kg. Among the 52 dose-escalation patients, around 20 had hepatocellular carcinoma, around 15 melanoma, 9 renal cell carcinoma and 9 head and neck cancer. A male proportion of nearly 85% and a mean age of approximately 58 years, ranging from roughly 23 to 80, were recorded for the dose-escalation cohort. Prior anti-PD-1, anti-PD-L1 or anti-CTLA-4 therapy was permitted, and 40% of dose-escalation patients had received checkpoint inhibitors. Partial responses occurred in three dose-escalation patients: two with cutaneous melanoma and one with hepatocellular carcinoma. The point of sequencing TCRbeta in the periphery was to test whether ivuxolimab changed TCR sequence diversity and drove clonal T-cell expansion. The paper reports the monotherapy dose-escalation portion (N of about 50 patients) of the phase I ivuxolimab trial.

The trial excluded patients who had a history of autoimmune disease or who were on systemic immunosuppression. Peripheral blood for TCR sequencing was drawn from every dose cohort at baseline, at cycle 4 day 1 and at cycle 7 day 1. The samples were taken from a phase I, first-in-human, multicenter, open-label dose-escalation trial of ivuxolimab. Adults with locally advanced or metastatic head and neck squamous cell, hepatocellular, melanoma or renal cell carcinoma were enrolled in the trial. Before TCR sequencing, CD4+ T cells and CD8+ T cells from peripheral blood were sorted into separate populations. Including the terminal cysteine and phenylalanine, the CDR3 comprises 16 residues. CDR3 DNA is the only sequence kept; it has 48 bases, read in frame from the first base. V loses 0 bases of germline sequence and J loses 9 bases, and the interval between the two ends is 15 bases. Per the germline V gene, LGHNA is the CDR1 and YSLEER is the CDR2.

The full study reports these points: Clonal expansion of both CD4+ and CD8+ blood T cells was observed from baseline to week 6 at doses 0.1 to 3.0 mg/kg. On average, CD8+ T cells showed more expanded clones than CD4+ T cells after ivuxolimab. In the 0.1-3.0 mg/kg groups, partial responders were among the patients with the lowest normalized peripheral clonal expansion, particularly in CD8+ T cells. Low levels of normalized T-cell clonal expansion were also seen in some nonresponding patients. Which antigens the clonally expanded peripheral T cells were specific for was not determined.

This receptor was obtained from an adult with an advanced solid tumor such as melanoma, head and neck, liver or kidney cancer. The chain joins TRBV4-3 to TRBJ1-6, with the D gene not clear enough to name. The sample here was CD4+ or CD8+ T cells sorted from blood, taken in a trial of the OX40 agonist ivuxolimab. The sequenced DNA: TGCGCCAGCAGCCAAGACTGGACGGGTGCCGGTTCACCCCTCCACTTT. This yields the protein CASSQDWTGAGSPLHF.